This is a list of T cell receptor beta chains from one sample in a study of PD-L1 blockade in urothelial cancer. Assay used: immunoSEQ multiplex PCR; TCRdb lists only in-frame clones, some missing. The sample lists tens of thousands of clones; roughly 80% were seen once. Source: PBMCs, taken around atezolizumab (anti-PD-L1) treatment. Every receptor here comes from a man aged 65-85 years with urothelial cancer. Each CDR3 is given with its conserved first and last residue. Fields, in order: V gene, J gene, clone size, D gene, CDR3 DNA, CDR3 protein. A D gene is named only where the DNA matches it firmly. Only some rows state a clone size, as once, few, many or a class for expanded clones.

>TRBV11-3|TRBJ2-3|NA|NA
TGTGCCAGCAGCTTAGCAAACACAGATACGCAGTATTTT
CASSLANTDTQYF
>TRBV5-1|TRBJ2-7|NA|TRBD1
TGCGCCAGCCACACCGGACAGGGCTTCAGGAACGAGCAGTACTTC
CASHTGQGFRNEQYF
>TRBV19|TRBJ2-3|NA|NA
TGTGCCAGTAGGCTTTCAGGGGTTGGCACAGATACGCAGTATTTT
CASRLSGVGTDTQYF
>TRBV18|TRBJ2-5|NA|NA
TGTGCCAGCTCCCGGAGTAAGGGGCAAGAGACCCAGTACTTC
CASSRSKGQETQYF
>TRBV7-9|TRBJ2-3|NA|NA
TGTGCCAGCAGCTGGCGGGGTCAAGATACGCAGTATTTT
CASSWRGQDTQYF
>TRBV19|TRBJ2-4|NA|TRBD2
TGTGCCAGTAGTTGGGCTAGCGGGTCCCAAAACATTCAGTACTTC
CASSWASGSQNIQYF
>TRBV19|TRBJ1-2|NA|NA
TGTGCCAGTAGTCCCGGAGAAGGTCTCTATGGCTACACCTTC
CASSPGEGLYGYTF
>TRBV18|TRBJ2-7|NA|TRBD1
TGTGCCAGCTCACCACAGGGGGCAGACGAGCAGTACTTC
CASSPQGADEQYF
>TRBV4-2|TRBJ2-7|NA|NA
TGTGCCAGCAGCCAAGGGTTCGCAGGGGCCGAGCAGTACTTC
CASSQGFAGAEQYF
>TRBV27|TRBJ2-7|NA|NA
TGTGCCAGCAGCCTTGGGGGGTTCGACGAGCAGTACTTC
CASSLGGFDEQYF
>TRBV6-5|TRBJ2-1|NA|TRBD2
TGTGCCAGCAGTGCTAGCGGGAGGGGGGACCATGAGCAGTTCTTC
CASSASGRGDHEQFF
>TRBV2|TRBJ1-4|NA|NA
TGTGCCAGCAGTGAAGGACGGGTGAATGAAAAACTGTTTTTT
CASSEGRVNEKLFF
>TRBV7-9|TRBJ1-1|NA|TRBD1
TGTGCCAGCAGCGCCCGGACAGGGAACACTGAAGCTTTCTTT
CASSARTGNTEAFF
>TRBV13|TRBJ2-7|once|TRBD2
TGTGCCAGCAGCTCCCATAGCGGGGGAGGGTACGAGCAGTACTTC
CASSSHSGGGYEQYF
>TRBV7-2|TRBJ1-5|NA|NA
TGTGCCAGCAGCTTGGCTCCTAATCAGCCCCAGCATTTT
CASSLAPNQPQHF
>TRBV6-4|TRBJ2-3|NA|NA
TGTGCCAGCAGTGAAGTAGGAGGTCCCCCCACAGATACGCAGTATTTT
CASSEVGGPPTDTQYF
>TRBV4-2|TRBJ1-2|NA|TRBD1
TGTGCCAGCAGCCAAGATGTGGACAGGCGGGACTATGGCTACACCTTC
CASSQDVDRRDYGYTF
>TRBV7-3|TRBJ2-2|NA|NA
TGTGCCAGCAGCTTAATTTGGCTAGGCGGGGAGCTGTTTTTT
CASSLIWLGGELFF